A selection of T cell receptor beta chains follows, all from one sample in a study of cytomegalovirus exposure and HLA in healthy donors. Repertoires were generated with immunoSEQ multiplex PCR, while TCRdb's copy carries only in-frame clones and drops some. Among some 180,000 clones listed, about 88% were seen once. Sequencing was done on a sample of PBMCs. These receptors all come from a girl under two years old in good health and CMV-seronegative. The CDR3 runs from the conserved cysteine through the conserved F or W. A D gene is named only where the DNA matches it firmly. A clone size is listed for some rows: how often the clone was seen (once, few, many), or a class if it is expanded.

size,J,length,V,D,CDR3
.,TRBJ1-3,16,TRBV21-1,.,CASSQGQGLRGNTIYF
.,TRBJ2-1,14,TRBV11-2,.,CASSLMTLGNEQFF
.,TRBJ2-3,17,TRBV30,.,CAWSAPGLISSTDTQYF
.,TRBJ2-7,11,TRBV20-1,.,CSARDNYEQYF
.,TRBJ2-1,16,TRBV15,TRBD2,CATSFSSGSSYNEQFF
.,TRBJ2-5,13,TRBV6-5,.,CASSRTVQETQYF
.,TRBJ2-6,17,TRBV7-9,.,CSSSLPDRHSGANVLTF
.,TRBJ2-1,15,TRBV4-3,TRBD1,CASSQDWTGVGEQFF
.,TRBJ2-1,15,TRBV4-1,.,CASSQSAGQYHEQFF
.,.,17,TRBV11-2,TRBD2,CASSLEPGLDIPYEQYF
.,TRBJ1-2,15,TRBV4-3,.,CASSQDYAGASGYTF
.,TRBJ2-1,15,TRBV5-4,TRBD2,CASSSLAGDAKEQFF
.,TRBJ2-4,13,TRBV30,TRBD2,CAWEREKGNIQYF
.,TRBJ2-1,11,TRBV19,.,CASTQGYEQFF
.,TRBJ2-1,11,TRBV6-5,.,CASSQYNEQFF
.,TRBJ2-3,16,TRBV7-8,TRBD1,CASSHLQGYGTDTQYF
.,TRBJ1-1,15,TRBV5-1,.,CASSPGRVQDTEAFF
.,TRBJ2-7,12,TRBV18,.,CASLPSGPEQYF
.,TRBJ2-5,14,TRBV18,TRBD1,CASSPGTGRETQYF
.,TRBJ1-1,14,TRBV9,TRBD1,CASSTGTGTFEAFF
.,TRBJ2-5,17,TRBV4-3,TRBD2,CASSRAGGGSGGETQYF
.,.,18,TRBV5-1,.,CASSLTPPRAGLLYEQYF
once,TRBJ1-2,14,TRBV6-5,TRBD1,CASRGTGVNYGYTF
.,TRBJ2-5,19,TRBV7-2,TRBD2,CASSLRGGSSRELGETQYF
few,TRBJ2-2,17,TRBV7-3,TRBD1,CASSDPGQGANTGELFF
.,TRBJ2-6,14,TRBV6-1,TRBD2,CASSGLAGANVLTF
.,TRBJ2-2,13,TRBV7-6,.,CASASRVTGELFF
.,TRBJ1-1,12,TRBV29-1,.,CSIREGGTEAFF
.,TRBJ2-1,14,TRBV30,TRBD2,CAWSPPFQREYKFF
.,TRBJ1-5,13,TRBV6-6,.,CASSYDFNQPQHF
.,TRBJ2-5,13,TRBV7-2,.,CASSFYGQETQYF
.,TRBJ1-2,16,TRBV4-2,TRBD1,CASSQAGTGIENGYTF
.,TRBJ2-1,15,TRBV7-3,.,CASSLRIGRGDEQFF
.,TRBJ2-7,14,TRBV6-5,.,CASSFAFRDYEQYF
.,TRBJ2-4,16,TRBV4-2,.,CASSLKLRLAKNIQYF
.,TRBJ1-6,19,TRBV27,TRBD1,CASSLRFRGRSSYNSPLHF
.,TRBJ2-7,10,TRBV2,.,CASSRYEQYF
.,TRBJ2-5,13,TRBV6-4,.,CASSREAQETQYF
.,TRBJ2-3,15,TRBV5-5,TRBD2,CASSWDGTSSDTQYF
.,TRBJ1-5,13,TRBV18,.,CASSLRGDQPQHF